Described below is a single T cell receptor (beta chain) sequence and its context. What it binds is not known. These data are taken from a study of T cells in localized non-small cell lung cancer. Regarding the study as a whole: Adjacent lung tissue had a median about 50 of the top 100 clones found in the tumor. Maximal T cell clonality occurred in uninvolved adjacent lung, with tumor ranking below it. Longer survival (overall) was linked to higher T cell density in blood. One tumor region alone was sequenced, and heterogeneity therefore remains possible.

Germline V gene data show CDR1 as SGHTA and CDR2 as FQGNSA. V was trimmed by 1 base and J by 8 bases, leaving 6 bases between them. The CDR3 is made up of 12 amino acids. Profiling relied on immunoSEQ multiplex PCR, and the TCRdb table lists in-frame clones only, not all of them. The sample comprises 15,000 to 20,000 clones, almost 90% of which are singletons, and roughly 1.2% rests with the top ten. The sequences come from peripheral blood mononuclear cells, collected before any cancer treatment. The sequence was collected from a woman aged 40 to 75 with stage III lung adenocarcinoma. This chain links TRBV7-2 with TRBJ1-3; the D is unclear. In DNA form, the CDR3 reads TGTGCCAGCAGCTTAGGGTATGACACCATATATTTT. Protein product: CASSLGYDTIYF.